This paragraph covers one TCR beta chain sequence. Its antigen is unidentified. This sample was included in a study of cytomegalovirus exposure and HLA in healthy donors. Study as a whole: A subsequent analysis reported that the roughly 120 validation repertoires were produced on the same platform that had also been used for the roughly 700 first-cohort repertoires. Study-level results: It was about 180 TCR beta chains that were listed as cytomegalovirus-associated. According to reports, the classifier identified cytomegalovirus status with high specificity and sensitivity.

The CDR3 totals 14 residues. Germline lookup yields CDR1 MNHEY and CDR2 SVGAGI. V lost 2 bases, J lost 4 bases, and 11 bases lay in between. The repertoire was sequenced with immunoSEQ multiplex PCR; TCRdb's copy has only in-frame clones and lacks some. This sample has approximately 280,000 clones, with roughly 85% found just once. This receptor was identified in a woman younger than 30 in good health and CMV-seronegative. The sequenced material came from PBMCs. J is TRBJ1-2 and V is TRBV6-5; D may be TRBD1 (6 bases). CDR3 bases: TGTGCCAGCAGTTACAACCAGGGGTTCTATGGCTACACCTTC. Its protein product is CASSYNQGFYGYTF.